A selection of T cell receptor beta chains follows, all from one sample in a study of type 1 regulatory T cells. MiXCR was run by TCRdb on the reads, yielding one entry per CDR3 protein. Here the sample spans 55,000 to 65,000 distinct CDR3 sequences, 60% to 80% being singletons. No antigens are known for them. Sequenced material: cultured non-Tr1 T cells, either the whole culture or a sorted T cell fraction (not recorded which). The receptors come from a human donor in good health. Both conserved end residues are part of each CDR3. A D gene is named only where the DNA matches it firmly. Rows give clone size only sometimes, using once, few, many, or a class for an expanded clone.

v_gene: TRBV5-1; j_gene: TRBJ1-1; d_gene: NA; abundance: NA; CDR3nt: TGCGCCAGCAGCATTGAGGGGCAGGGGATGGGGAACACTGAAGCTTTCTTT; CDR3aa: CASSIEGQGMGNTEAFF
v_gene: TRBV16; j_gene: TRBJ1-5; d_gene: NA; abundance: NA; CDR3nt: TGTGCCAGCAGCCAGGCCCCTTCGACAGGTCATCAGCCCCAGCATTTT; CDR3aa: CASSQAPSTGHQPQHF
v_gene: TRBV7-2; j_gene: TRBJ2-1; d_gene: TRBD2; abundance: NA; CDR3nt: TGTGCCAGCAGCCTGGAGGGAGCGGGAGGCTACAATGAGCAGTTCTTC; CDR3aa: CASSLEGAGGYNEQFF
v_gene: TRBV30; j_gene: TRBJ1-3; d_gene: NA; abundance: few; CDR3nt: TGTGCCTGGAGCTTCACCGGGACCTTCTCTGGAAACACCATATATTTT; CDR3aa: CAWSFTGTFSGNTIYF
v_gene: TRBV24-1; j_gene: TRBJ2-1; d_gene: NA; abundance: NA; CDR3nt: TGTGCCACCAGTGACGGATCAGGGGTAAGCTCCTACAATGAGCAGTTCTTC; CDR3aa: CATSDGSGVSSYNEQFF
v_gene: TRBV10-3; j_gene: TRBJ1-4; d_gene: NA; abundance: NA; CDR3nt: TGTGCCATCAGCGAATCCACAGGGTTTAGGGATGAAAAACTGTTTTTT; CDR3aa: CAISESTGFRDEKLFF
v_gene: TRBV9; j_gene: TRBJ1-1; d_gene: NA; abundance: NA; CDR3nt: TGTGCCAGCAGCCCCCATCGGGACTTCAACACTGAAGCTTTCTTT; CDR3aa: CASSPHRDFNTEAFF
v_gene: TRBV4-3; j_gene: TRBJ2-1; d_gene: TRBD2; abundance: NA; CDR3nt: TGCGCCAGCAGCCAAGTTGCTAGCGGGGCGTACAATGAGCAGTTCTTC; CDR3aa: CASSQVASGAYNEQFF
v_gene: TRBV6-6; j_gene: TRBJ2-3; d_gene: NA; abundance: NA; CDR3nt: TGTGCCAGCAGTTACCGATCTAGCACAGATACGCAGTATTTT; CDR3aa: CASSYRSSTDTQYF
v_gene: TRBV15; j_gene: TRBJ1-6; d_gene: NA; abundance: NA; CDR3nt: TGTGCCACCAGCTATGGCCAGGGGCCGGTTAATTCACCCCTCCACTTT; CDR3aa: CATSYGQGPVNSPLHF
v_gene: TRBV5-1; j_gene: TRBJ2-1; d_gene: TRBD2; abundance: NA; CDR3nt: TGCGCCAGCAGCTTGGCACTAGCGGGAAACAATGAGCAGTTCTTC; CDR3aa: CASSLALAGNNEQFF
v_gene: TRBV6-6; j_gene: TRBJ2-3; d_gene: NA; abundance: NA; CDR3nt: TGTGCCAGCACCCCATTTGCAGACACAGATACGCAGTATTTT; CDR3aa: CASTPFADTDTQYF
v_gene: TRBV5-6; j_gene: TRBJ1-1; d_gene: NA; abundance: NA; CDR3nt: TGTGCCAGCAGCTTTCGGGGGGTAAGGTACACTGAAGCTTTCTTT; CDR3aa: CASSFRGVRYTEAFF
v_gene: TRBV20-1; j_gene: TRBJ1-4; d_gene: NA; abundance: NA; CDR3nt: TGCAGTGTCACTTCCACATCGGGGGAAAAACTGTTTTTT; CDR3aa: CSVTSTSGEKLFF
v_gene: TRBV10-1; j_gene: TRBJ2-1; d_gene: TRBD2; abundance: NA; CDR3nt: TGCGCCAGCAGCCCTGGATTAGCGGGAGGTACCAATGAGCGGTTCTTC; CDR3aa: CASSPGLAGGTNERFF
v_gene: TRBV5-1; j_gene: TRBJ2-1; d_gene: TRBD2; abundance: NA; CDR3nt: TGCGCCAGCAGTATCGAAAACCCGGGACTAGCGGCTCTTAGCTCCTACAATGAGCAGTTCTTC; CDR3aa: CASSIENPGLAALSSYNEQFF
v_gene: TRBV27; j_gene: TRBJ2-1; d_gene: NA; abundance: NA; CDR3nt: TGTGCCAGCACCCCTTTGGTAGCGGAATACAATGAGCAGTTCTTC; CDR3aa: CASTPLVAEYNEQFF
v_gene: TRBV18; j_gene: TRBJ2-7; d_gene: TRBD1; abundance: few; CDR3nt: TGTGCCAGCTCATCGGGACAGCCCTACGAGCAGTACTTC; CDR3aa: CASSSGQPYEQYF
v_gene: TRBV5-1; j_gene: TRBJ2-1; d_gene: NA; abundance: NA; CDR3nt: TGCGCCAGCAGCTTGCGTGACGGTGACGATGAGCAGTTCTTC; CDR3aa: CASSLRDGDDEQFF
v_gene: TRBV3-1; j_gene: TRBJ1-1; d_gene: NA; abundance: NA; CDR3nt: TGTGCCAGCAGCCAAGTCCGGAGCGGAGAAAAAGCTTTCTTT; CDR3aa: CASSQVRSGEKAFF
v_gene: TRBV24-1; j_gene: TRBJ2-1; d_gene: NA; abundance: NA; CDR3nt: TGTGCCACCAGTGAATTAGGGGATTCCGACAATGAGCAGTTCTTC; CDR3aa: CATSELGDSDNEQFF
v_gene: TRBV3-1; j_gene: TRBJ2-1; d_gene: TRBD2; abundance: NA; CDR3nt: TGTGCCAGCAGCCAACGCCCAGGACTAGCGGGAGGCCTCAATGAGCAGTTCTTC; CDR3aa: CASSQRPGLAGGLNEQFF
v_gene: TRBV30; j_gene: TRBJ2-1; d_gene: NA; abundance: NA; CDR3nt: TGTGCCTGGAAAGACAGCTACAATGAGCAGTTCTTC; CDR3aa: CAWKDSYNEQFF